Each of the 2 T cell receptor beta chains below was sequenced from the same sample in a study of blood T cell repertoires in COVID-19. Clones were read by immunoSEQ multiplex PCR, and TCRdb kept only the in-frame ones, dropping some. In the table there are about 100,000 clones, around 88% of which are singletons. The sequenced material came from peripheral blood. The receptors were sampled from a man older than 75 with acute or convalescent COVID-19.

This chain's CDR3 is CASSSLGLTTEAFF. The CDR3 DNA reads TGTGCCAGCAGCTCCTTAGGACTGACCACTGAAGCTTTCTTT. The genes are TRBV7-2 and TRBJ1-1; D gene unclear. Trimming took 4 bases from V and 4 from J, leaving 13 bases between them. From germline, CDR1 is SGHTA and CDR2 FQGNSA. The CDR3 consists of 14 residues.

A note on this clone: The limits of the CDR3 on the DNA are not certain, so only TCRdb's listed CDR3 is given. The chain has TRBV11-1 and TRBJ2-3; the table's TRBD2 call for D was not verified on the DNA. The CDR3 spans 15 amino acids, including both terminal residues. Germline V gene data show CDR1 as SGHAT and CDR2 as FQDESV (reference sequence). CDR3 loop: CASSFGPGGTDTQYF.